This TCR beta chain was captured in a study of molecular identifiers for immune sequencing clone quantification. Broader study findings: Over 98% of effector molecules, yet under 1% of naive-cell molecules, were held by clones above 20 RNA copies.

TCRdb analysed the PCR reads with MiXCR anew, one entry per CDR3 protein. The sample lists around 470,000 distinct CDR3 sequences; roughly a fifth were seen once. Trimming left V 1 base short and J 5 bases short, with 18 bases between. The CDR3 runs to 15 residues. Germline V gene data show CDR1 as SQVTM and CDR2 as ANQGSEA. RNA fractions of 10%, 30% or 50% and about 18,000 to 1,100,000 sorted cells were the source of naive CD8 libraries. Of note for this clonotype: Antigen unknown.

Sequenced material: naive CD8+ T cells from blood, with Jurkat cell RNA spiked in. Subset in this sample: FACS-sorted CD8+CD4-CCR7+CD45RA+ naive T cells. V and J are TRBV29-1 and TRBJ2-7, with D perhaps TRBD2 (6 bases). This clonotype originated in a human donor in good health. Some libraries in this study had Jurkat cell RNA spiked in. CDR3 sequence reads: CSVEGPGQGGNEQYF. In DNA, the CDR3 is TGCAGCGTTGAAGGACCCGGGCAGGGCGGGAACGAGCAGTACTTC.